This TCR beta chain was identified in a study of shared clonotypes between healthy human individuals (dated by TCRdb to 2020 to 2021). Study-wide context: A couple of women and a few men aged 18 to 49 years were included in the cohort. Between about 0.85 and 10 billion PBMCs per donor were obtained by leukapheresis. Libraries were prepared and TCR repertoires were sequenced by different laboratories using diverse techniques, in order to increase sequencing depth and limit assay-specific biases. For each donor, three plates each were used for CD4 naive and CD4 memory, two plates were used for CD8 naive, and one plate was used for CD8 memory. The study deeply sequenced blood TCR repertoires of about five healthy adults to estimate repertoire size and the extent of clonotype sharing between individuals.

Points on this clone: There is no known antigen for this receptor. Base qualities are not recorded, but no much larger clone differs from it by a single base.

TCR CDR3 regions were amplified from genomic DNA by multiplex PCR using the deep immunoSEQ assay. Genomic DNA extracted from each cell subset was distributed evenly over all wells of several immunoSEQ 96-well plates, and each plate served as one replicate. For sorted subsets, approximately 190 ng genomic DNA, equal to 30,000 to 35,000 T cell genomes, was loaded into each replicate PCR. The purified libraries were quantified using a Qubit 3.0 fluorometer, sized with a Bioanalyzer 2100, and then quantified again using the KAPA Library Quantification kit. Every immunoSEQ 96-well plate was sequenced on a dedicated single-read 150-cycle Illumina NextSeq 550 flow cell. The study's own analysis went as follows. Because the immunoSEQ output included only junctional sequences and no quality scores, the filtering could not be the same as the filtering used for full-length reads. To assign V/J genes and CDR3, sequences were annotated against IMGT germline references using PyIR, a Python wrapper for IgBLAST v1.9. Reads were filtered out if the reads had weak V/J assignments (E-value above 1e-6), no CDR3, stop codons, out-of-frame junctions, or ambiguous translated residues. A V3J clonotype was defined by an identical inferred V gene, J gene, and CDR3 amino acid sequence. Percentage overlap between repertoires was calculated by dividing the number of shared unique clonotypes by the size of the smaller repertoire. Three approaches were used to assess repertoire richness: RTK rarefaction, the Chao1 estimator, and Recon v2.1 estimates of unobserved clonotypes. Generation probabilities were computed with OLGA for all TCRbeta clonotypes obtained by the gDNA method from several donors. TCRdb holds this immuneACCESS table with in-frame rearrangements only. Some clones are missing; in checked studies, unresolved V genes explain under half, and the rest has no known cause. V, J and clone size were drawn from that table, and D and trimming were deduced from the DNA. The sample table contains 550,000 to 600,000 clones; only one count was recorded for roughly 98% of them. The top ten clonotypes cover less than 0.35% of the sample.

CD8 naive samples were CD45RO-negative cells positively selected for CCR7, giving a CD45RA+CCR7+ population that excluded TemRA cells. Donors were healthy HIV-negative adults with no recently reported acute infections or vaccinations. Only Caucasian adults living in Nashville, Tennessee, USA were represented among the donors. Blood was collected by leukapheresis, and PBMCs were isolated by Ficoll-Histopaque density gradient centrifugation and then cryopreserved in liquid nitrogen vapor phase. Analytical flow cytometry was used to check the purity and quantity of every magnetically sorted T cell population. Each sorted fraction had its genomic DNA isolated and then quantified by UV absorbance on a Nanodrop 2000c. What the research found in general, with its limitations: The genetic and exposure-history diversity represented was limited by the small number of donors. Across four donors, around 5% of naive CD4, roughly 3.8% of naive CD8, about 2% of memory CD4, and 0.3% to 0.45% of memory CD8 clonotypes were shared. Pairwise subsampling led to the expectation that sequencing depth would affect the degree of clonotype sharing among donors. Naive subsets generally had larger estimated clonotype richness than memory subsets. Even with the large sequencing depth, rarefaction of the sorted-subset datasets indicated that sequencing was incomplete. Only blood was sampled, and tissue TCR repertoires likely differ from those in blood. Compared with non-shared clonotypes, the clonotypes found in all four sorted-subset donors had higher generation probabilities.

The CDR3 measures 14 amino acids from cysteine to phenylalanine. The sequence is cut down to CDR3 DNA, 42 bases in frame from base 1. V loses 5 bases, J loses 2 bases, and the germline ends lie 13 bases apart. The germline V gene provides CDR1 MNHEY and CDR2 SVGAGI. This TCR was recovered from a man younger than 40 in good health. Sequencing input: naive CD8+ T cells sorted from blood. The meaning of the sample's cell subset or site label: CD45RA+CCR7+. Here the chain combines TRBV6-5 and TRBJ2-7; D gene: possibly TRBD1, on 6 matching bases. This receptor has the CDR3 CASSTSGTTYEQYF. In nucleotide form, the sequence is TGTGCCAGCAGTACCTCCGGGACAACCTACGAGCAGTACTTC.